This TCR beta chain was found in a study of CD8 T cells in ankylosing spondylitis. Comment on this clonotype: Its antigen is as yet unknown.

General study findings and limits: Past studies reported some motif variants in reactive arthritis synovial fluid and blood. Disease-linked clones, CD8+, were relatively rare in peripheral blood. According to the report, clones linked to the disease were significantly enriched in matched synovial fluid samples taken from ankylosing spondylitis patients.

By quantitative 5'-RACE with molecular barcodes, the TCR beta libraries were made. TCRdb processed the 5' RACE reads anew with MiXCR; each CDR3 protein has one entry. Seen here are about 140,000 distinct CDR3 sequences, 8% to 9% observed once, and the top ten hold 7.3%. Germline-derived CDR1 and CDR2 are SNHLY and FYNNEI. The CDR3 contains 13 residues. V was trimmed by 7 bases and J by 3 bases, leaving 12 bases between them. The gene calls are TRBV2 and TRBJ1-1; D gene unclear. The specimen was synovial fluid, either unsorted or a sorted T cell fraction (not recorded which). This TCR was sampled from a male donor with ankylosing spondylitis. CDR3 coding DNA: TGTGCCAGCATGTTGGTTCCCCACACTGAAGCTTTCTTT. Translated, it gives CASMLVPHTEAFF.